This T cell receptor (beta chain) derives from a study of T cell responses to AZD1222 COVID-19 vaccine. Sequencing used immunoSEQ multiplex PCR; TCRdb keeps in-frame clones, though not all of them. The sample holds approximately 130,000 clones, 85% to 95% seen once. Germline V gene data show CDR1 as SEHNR and CDR2 as FQNEAQ (reference sequence). Trimming cost V 5 bases and J 2 bases; bases outside gene matches: 9. The CDR3 is 16 amino acids. This clone turned up a few times. As yet, its antigen is unknown. Study results and limitations: Seropositive AZD1222 recipients at baseline numbered only five or six. Vaccine-associated CD4 TCRs ranged over spike, dominating at 160-218 and 743-854. Repertoire sampling occurred only after the peak T cell response. There were mostly white British donors and more females than males, and clonal diversity was possibly underestimated.

The sequence was collected from an adult in good health. The source was peripheral blood, collected on day 0 of AZD1222 vaccination. The chain has TRBV7-9 and TRBJ1-2; 9 bases match TRBD1. The CDR3: CASSISRQGVNYGYTF. For the CDR3, the DNA is TGTGCCAGCAGCATATCCCGACAGGGGGTAAACTATGGCTACACCTTC.